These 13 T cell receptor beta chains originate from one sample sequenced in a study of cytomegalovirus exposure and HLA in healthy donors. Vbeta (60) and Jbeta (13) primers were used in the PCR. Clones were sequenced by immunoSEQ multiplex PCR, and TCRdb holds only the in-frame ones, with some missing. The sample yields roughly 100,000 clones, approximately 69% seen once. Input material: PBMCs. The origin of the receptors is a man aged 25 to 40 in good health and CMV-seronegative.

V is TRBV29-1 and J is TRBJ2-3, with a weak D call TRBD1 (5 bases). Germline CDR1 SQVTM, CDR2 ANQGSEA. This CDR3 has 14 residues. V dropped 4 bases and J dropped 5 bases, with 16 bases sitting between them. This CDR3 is CSVVGSAGKDTQYF. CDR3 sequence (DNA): TGCAGCGTTGTCGGATCAGCAGGGAAAGATACGCAGTATTTT.

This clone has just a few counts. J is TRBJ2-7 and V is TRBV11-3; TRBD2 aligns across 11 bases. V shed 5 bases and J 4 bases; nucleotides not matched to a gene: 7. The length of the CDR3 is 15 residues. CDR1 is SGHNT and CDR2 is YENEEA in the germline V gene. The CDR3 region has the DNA TGTGCCAGCAGCCCGGGACTAGCGGCTGTGTACGAGCAGTACTTC. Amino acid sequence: CASSPGLAAVYEQYF.

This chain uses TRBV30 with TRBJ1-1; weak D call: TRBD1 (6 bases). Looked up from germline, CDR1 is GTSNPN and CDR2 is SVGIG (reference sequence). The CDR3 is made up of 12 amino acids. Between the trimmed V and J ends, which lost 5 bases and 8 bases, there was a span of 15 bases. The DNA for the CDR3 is TGTGCCTGGGGACCTGGACAGAAAGAAGCTTTCTTT. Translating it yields CAWGPGQKEAFF.

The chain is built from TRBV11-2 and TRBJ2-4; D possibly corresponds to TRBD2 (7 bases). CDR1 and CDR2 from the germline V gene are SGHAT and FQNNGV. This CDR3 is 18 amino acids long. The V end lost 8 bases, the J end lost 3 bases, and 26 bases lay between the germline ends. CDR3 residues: CASSPNIAGAGVKNIQYF. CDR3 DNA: TGTGCCAGCTCCCCTAATATCGCGGGGGCAGGGGTCAAAAACATTCAGTACTTC. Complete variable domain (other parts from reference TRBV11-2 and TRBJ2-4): EAGVAQSPRYKIIEKRQSVAFWCNPISGHATLYWYQQILGQGPKLLIQFQNNGVVDDSQLPKDRFSAERLKGVDSTLKIQPAKLEDSAVYLCASSPNIAGAGVKNIQYFGAGTRLSVL.

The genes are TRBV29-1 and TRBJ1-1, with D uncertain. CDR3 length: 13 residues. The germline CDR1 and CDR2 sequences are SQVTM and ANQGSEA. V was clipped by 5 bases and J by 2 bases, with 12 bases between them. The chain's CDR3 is CSVLVRPNTEAFF. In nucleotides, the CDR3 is TGCAGCGTTCTGGTCAGGCCTAACACTGAAGCTTTCTTT.

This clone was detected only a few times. As DNA, the CDR3 is TGCGCCAGCAGCCAAGGGTCCAGCGGGGGTCAAGAGACCCAGTACTTC. This translates into CASSQGSSGGQETQYF. V usage is TRBV4-3 and J usage is TRBJ2-5; 8 nucleotides line up with TRBD2. Trimming at V came to 1 base and at J to 2 bases, leaving 6 bases not matched to a gene. Germline values: CDR1 LGHNA, CDR2 YSLEER. This CDR3 comprises 16 residues.

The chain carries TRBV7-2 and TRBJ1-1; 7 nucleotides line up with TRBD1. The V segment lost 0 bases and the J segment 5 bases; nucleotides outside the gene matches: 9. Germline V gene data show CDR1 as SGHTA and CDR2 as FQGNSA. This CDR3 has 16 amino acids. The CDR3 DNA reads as TGTGCCAGCAGCTTAGCCCCTAAGGGGGCAGGGACTGAAGCTTTCTTT. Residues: CASSLAPKGAGTEAFF.

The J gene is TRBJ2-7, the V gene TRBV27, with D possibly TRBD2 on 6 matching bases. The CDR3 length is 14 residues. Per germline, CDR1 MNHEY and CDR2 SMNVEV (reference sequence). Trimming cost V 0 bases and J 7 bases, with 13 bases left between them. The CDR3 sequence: CASSLSLLGGEQYF. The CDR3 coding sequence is TGTGCCAGCAGTTTATCTCTGCTTGGGGGGGAGCAGTACTTC.

The CDR3 region has the DNA TGTGCCAGCTCACCAGGGAGGTACGAGCAGTACTTC. This encodes CASSPGRYEQYF. The V gene is TRBV18, the J gene TRBJ2-7; weak D call: TRBD2 (6 bases). The CDR3 contains 12 residues. V shed 2 bases and J shed 4 bases, with 6 bases lying between them. Germline lookup yields CDR1 KGHSH and CDR2 LQKENI. The variable domain in full, with the rest retrieved from reference TRBV18 and TRBJ2-7, is NAGVMQNPRHLVRRRGQEARLRCSPMKGHSHVYWYRQLPEEGLKFMVYLQKENIIDESGMPKERFSAEFPKEGPSILRIQQVVRGDSAAYFCASSPGRYEQYFGPGTRLTVT.

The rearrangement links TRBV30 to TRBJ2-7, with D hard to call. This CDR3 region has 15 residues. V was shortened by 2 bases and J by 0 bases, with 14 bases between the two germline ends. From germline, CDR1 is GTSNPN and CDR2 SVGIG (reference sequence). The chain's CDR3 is CAWSSTDYYSYEQYF. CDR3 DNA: TGTGCCTGGAGTTCAACAGATTATTACTCCTACGAGCAGTACTTC.

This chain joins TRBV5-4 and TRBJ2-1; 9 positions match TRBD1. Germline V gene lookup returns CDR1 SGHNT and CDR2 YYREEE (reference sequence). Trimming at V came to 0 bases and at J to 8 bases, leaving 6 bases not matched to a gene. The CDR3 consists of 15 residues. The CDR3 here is CASSLGGQGGDEQFF. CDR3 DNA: TGTGCCAGCAGCTTGGGGGGACAGGGTGGCGATGAGCAGTTCTTC.

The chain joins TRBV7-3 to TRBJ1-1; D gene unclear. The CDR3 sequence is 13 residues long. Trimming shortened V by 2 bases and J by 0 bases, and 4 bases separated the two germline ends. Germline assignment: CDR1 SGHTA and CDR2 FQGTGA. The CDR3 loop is CASSLYMNTEAFF. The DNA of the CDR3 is TGTGCCAGCAGCTTATACATGAACACTGAAGCTTTCTTT.

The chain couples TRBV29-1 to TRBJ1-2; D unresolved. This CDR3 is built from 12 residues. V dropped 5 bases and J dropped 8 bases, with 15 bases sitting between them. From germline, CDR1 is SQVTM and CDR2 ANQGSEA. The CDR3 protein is CSVFREDAGYTF. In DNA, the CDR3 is TGCAGCGTTTTTCGGGAAGATGCGGGCTACACCTTC.